In its sample, the clone carrying this T cell receptor beta chain was seen many times. Its antigen is not known. This entry comes from a study of metastatic and nonmetastatic thyroid tumors. General study results and limits: The reported finding was significantly higher TCR beta diversity in malignant thyroid tumors relative to benign nodules, in blood and tumor.

The CDR3 sequence is 14 residues long. V was clipped by 5 bases and J by 8 bases, with 16 bases between them. CDR1 SGHTA and CDR2 FQGTGA come from the germline V gene. The authors' processing: A distant-metastasis classifier for papillary thyroid cancer was built using CDR3 differences across clinicopathological groups. TCRdb called clones again from the PCR reads with MiXCR. V and J calls and clone size were set by TCRdb, not the authors. The sample has 10,000 or so clones; approximately 29% are singletons. Until they underwent thyroid surgery, no patient had received any treatment. The TCR was taken from a female donor with papillary thyroid cancer or a benign thyroid nodule (not recorded which). Some clones in this sample may be carry-over from other donors' samples. Sample: tumor tissue. The gene calls are TRBV7-3 and TRBJ2-1, with D possibly being TRBD2 (7 bases). The CDR3 reads CASSVGGRADEQFF. The CDR3 coding sequence is TGTGCCAGCAGCGTAGGGGGGAGGGCTGATGAGCAGTTCTTC. The entire variable domain, with the rest obtained from reference TRBV7-3 and TRBJ2-1, is as follows: GAGVSQTPSNKVTEKGKYVELRCDPISGHTALYWYRQSLGQGPEFLIYFQGTGAADDSGLPNDRFFAVRPEGSVSTLKIQRTERGDSAVYLCASSVGGRADEQFFGPGTRLTVL.